A selection of T cell receptor beta chains follows, all from one sample in a study of T cell repertoires in cytomegalovirus infection. Antigens of these TCRs are unknown. Using its own MiXCR run on the reads, TCRdb lists one record per CDR3 protein. Of tens of thousands of distinct CDR3 sequences listed, around 28% are singletons. The starting material was CD8+ T cells from cultured PBMCs, obtained from culture after CMV antigen stimulation. The source of these receptors is a human donor in good health (CMV status not recorded). Some clones in this sample may be carry-over from other donors' samples. The CDR3 runs from the conserved cysteine through the conserved F or W. A D gene is named only where the DNA matches it firmly. Only some rows state a clone size, as once, few, many or a class for expanded clones.

cdr3_aa	cdr3_nt	d_call	v_call	j_call	clone_size
CASSPITSGGEQYF	TGTGCCAGCAGCCCTATTACTAGCGGGGGAGAGCAGTACTTC	TRBD2	TRBV7-2	TRBJ2-7	many
CATSSLGDEKLFF	TGTGCCACCAGCAGCCTAGGGGATGAAAAACTGTTTTTT	-	TRBV15	TRBJ1-4	-
CSASWGVGVNQPQHF	TGCAGTGCCTCTTGGGGGGTTGGCGTCAATCAGCCCCAGCATTTT	-	TRBV20-1	TRBJ1-5	many
CASSTSGTGYGYTF	TGTGCCAGCAGTACCTCCGGGACAGGCTATGGCTACACCTTC	TRBD1	TRBV6-2/TRBV6-3	TRBJ1-2	many
CSARDVGRGDQETQYF	TGCAGTGCTAGAGATGTGGGCAGGGGTGACCAAGAGACCCAGTACTTC	-	TRBV20-1	TRBJ2-5	many
CAWSQGRRNSPLHF	TGTGCCTGGAGTCAGGGCAGGCGGAATTCACCCCTCCACTTT	-	TRBV30	TRBJ1-6	-
CASSQELTGTSGGANGGELFF	TGCGCCAGCAGCCAAGAACTCACCGGGACTAGCGGGGGGGCCAATGGCGGGGAGCTGTTTTTT	TRBD2	TRBV4-3	TRBJ2-2	-
CASSYFPGDEQYF	TGTGCCAGCAGTTACTTTCCAGGGGACGAGCAGTACTTC	-	TRBV6-6	TRBJ2-7	-
CSAGSVAQKTQYF	TGCAGTGCTGGTAGCGTTGCCCAGAAGACCCAGTACTTC	-	TRBV20-1	TRBJ2-5	-
CASSVTSDPYEQYF	TGTGCCAGCAGCGTCACTAGCGACCCCTACGAGCAGTACTTC	TRBD2	TRBV9	TRBJ2-7	-
CASSYFTGNTGELFF	TGTGCCAGCAGTTACTTTACAGGGAACACCGGGGAGCTGTTTTTT	-	TRBV6-2/TRBV6-3	TRBJ2-2	few
CASSPLRTGPTTNEKLFF	TGTGCCAGCTCACCACTACGGACAGGACCTACAACTAATGAAAAACTGTTTTTT	TRBD1	TRBV18	TRBJ1-4	many